This passage covers 27 T cell receptor beta chains from one sample sequenced in a study of T cells and copy number aberrations in small-cell lung cancer. TCRdb's copy holds only in-frame clones and misses some; the assay was immunoSEQ multiplex PCR. The sample shows some 10,000 clones, roughly 79% of them seen only once. The sequencing input was normal tissue next to the tumor. Receptor source: a man aged 55 to 70 with small cell lung cancer.

The chain has TRBV27 and TRBJ2-1, with TRBD1 as a possible D gene (5 bases). CDR1 MNHEY and CDR2 SMNVEV come from the germline V gene (reference sequence). The CDR3 totals 19 residues. Trimming removed 5 bases from V and 4 bases from J, with 27 bases in between. CDR3 sequence (DNA): TGTGCCAGCAGTCCAACTCCACTCTACAGGAGCGTGGGATACAATGAGCAGTTCTTC. It yields the protein CASSPTPLYRSVGYNEQFF.

This clone was seen a few times. Since a far larger clone is one base different, this is likely a read error. The chain links TRBV15 to TRBJ2-5, with unresolved D. Per the germline V gene, CDR1 is LNHNV and CDR2 is YYDKDF (reference sequence). V lost 0 bases and J lost 5, with 4 bases in between. This CDR3 contains 12 residues. CDR3 sequence: CATSRDMETQYF. As DNA, the CDR3 is TGTGCCACCAGCAGAGATATGGAGACCCAGTACTTC.

The chain links TRBV5-6 to TRBJ2-5, with D maybe TRBD2 (7 bases). This CDR3 comprises 14 residues. CDR1 and CDR2 from the germline V gene are SGHDT and YYEEEE. Trimming took 2 bases from V and 4 from J, leaving 12 bases between them. The CDR3 here is CASSFRGAGETQYF. CDR3 nucleotides: TGTGCCAGCAGCTTTCGGGGGGCAGGAGAGACCCAGTACTTC.

The CDR3 spells CASSLVRLNEQYF. The CDR3 DNA follows: TGTGCCAGCAGCTTAGTTAGGTTGAACGAGCAGTACTTC. V gene TRBV7-2 combines with J gene TRBJ2-7; D is undetermined. The CDR3 sequence is 13 residues long. Germline lookup yields CDR1 SGHTA and CDR2 FQGNSA. Trimming removed 1 base at V and 5 bases at J, with 9 bases between. Looking up the rest from reference TRBV7-2 and TRBJ2-7 gives the full variable domain: GAGVSQSPSNKVTEKGKDVELRCDPISGHTALYWYRQSLGQGLEFLIYFQGNSAPDKSGLPSDRFSAERTGGSVSTLTIQRTQQEDSAVYLCASSLVRLNEQYFGPGTRLTVT.

V usage is TRBV6-5 and J usage is TRBJ1-1; D perhaps matches TRBD1 (5 bases). This CDR3 is built from 15 residues. V was cut by 0 bases and J by 0 bases, with 8 bases left in between. Germline loops: CDR1 MNHEY, CDR2 SVGAGI. The CDR3 DNA sequence: TGTGCCAGCAGTTACTCTCGGACATTGAACACTGAAGCTTTCTTT. Translating it yields CASSYSRTLNTEAFF.

V usage is TRBV19 and J usage is TRBJ2-7; 9 bases align to TRBD1. The V gene end was trimmed by 4 bases and the J gene end by 3 bases; junction bases not matched to a gene: 4. Germline-derived CDR1 and CDR2 are LNHDA and SQIVND (reference sequence). This CDR3 contains 14 residues. The CDR3 is CASSRGQGVYEQYF. The CDR3 nucleotides read TGTGCCAGTAGTAGGGGACAGGGCGTCTACGAGCAGTACTTC.

The sample holds one count of this clone. The rearrangement links TRBV28 to TRBJ1-6; D might be TRBD1 (5 bases). The CDR3 sequence is 13 residues long. V lost 3 bases to trimming and J lost 11 bases, with 11 bases between them. Germline V gene data show CDR1 as MDHEN and CDR2 as SYDVKM. The chain's CDR3 is CASSLDMLTPLHF. The CDR3 nucleotides are TGTGCCAGCAGTTTGGACATGCTGACACCCCTCCACTTT.

The chain links TRBV6-1 to TRBJ2-3; D is undetermined. The CDR3 extends over 14 amino acids. Trimming removed 3 bases at V and 4 bases at J, with 11 bases between. Germline-derived CDR1 and CDR2 are MNHNS and SASEGT. The CDR3 sequence is CASSDTSGADTQYF. The CDR3 DNA follows: TGTGCCAGCAGTGACACCTCAGGCGCAGATACGCAGTATTTT.

The chain recombines TRBV19 with TRBJ1-2; TRBD1 aligns across 11 bases. The CDR3 is 13 amino acids. Germline V gene lookup returns CDR1 LNHDA and CDR2 SQIVND (reference sequence). Trimming at V came to 8 bases and at J to 8 bases, leaving 7 bases not matched to a gene. The CDR3 DNA follows: TGTGCCAGTGGACAGGGGGCACTCGGGGGCTACACCTTC. It encodes CASGQGALGGYTF.

This chain uses TRBV18 with TRBJ2-5, with 7 bases that match TRBD1. The CDR3 loop spans 14 amino acids. CDR1 and CDR2 from the germline V gene are KGHSH and LQKENI. V shed 0 bases, J shed 4 bases, and the junction held 2 bases outside the gene matches. The CDR3 DNA sequence: TGTGCCAGCTCACCACCACAGGGGAGAGAGACCCAGTACTTC. Translation gives CASSPPQGRETQYF.

V and J are TRBV6-6 and TRBJ2-3; D is ambiguous. Looked up from germline, CDR1 is MNHNY and CDR2 is SVGAGI (reference sequence). V gave up 0 bases and J gave up 5 bases, with 6 bases separating them. The CDR3 is 13 amino acids. CDR3 amino acids: CASSYSKGDTQYF. Here the CDR3 DNA reads TGTGCCAGCAGTTACTCAAAGGGAGATACGCAGTATTTT.

The chain has TRBV2 and TRBJ1-4; D unresolved. V was trimmed by 8 bases and J by 2 bases, leaving 12 bases between them. The CDR3 has 14 amino acids. The germline V gene encodes CDR1 SNHLY and CDR2 FYNNEI. The CDR3 is CASAGGSTNEKLFF. CDR3 bases: TGTGCCAGCGCGGGTGGGTCGACTAATGAAAAACTGTTTTTT.

The chain has TRBV21-1 and TRBJ1-5. TRBV21-1 is given as a pseudogene. This CDR3 comprises 13 residues. This CDR3 is CAASGLNNQPQHF. The CDR3 DNA reads as TGTGCCGCAAGTGGTTTAAACAATCAGCCCCAGCATTTT.

The chain links TRBV19 to TRBJ2-2; D may be TRBD1 (6 bases). This CDR3 is 14 amino acids long. Germline CDR1 and CDR2: LNHDA and SQIVND (reference sequence). Trimming removed 8 bases from V and 1 base from J, with 11 bases in between. Here the CDR3 reads CASVKGQNTGELFF. CDR3 DNA: TGTGCCAGTGTAAAGGGACAGAACACCGGGGAGCTGTTTTTT.

The J gene is TRBJ1-1, the V gene TRBV27; tentatively, D is TRBD1 (5 bases). The CDR3 has 15 residues. CDR1 is MNHEY, CDR2 SMNVEV, per germline (reference sequence). V shed 0 bases and J shed 1 base, with 9 bases lying between them. This CDR3 reads CASSLSRQQNTEAFF. The CDR3 bases are TGTGCCAGCAGTTTATCCAGACAGCAGAACACTGAAGCTTTCTTT.

This clone was counted only a few times. V gene TRBV5-6 combines with J gene TRBJ2-5; 8 positions match TRBD2. V was pared by 4 bases and J by 5 bases, with 13 bases of the junction left unmatched. The CDR3 spans 16 residues. Germline CDR1 is SGHDT and CDR2 is YYEEEE. The CDR3: CASSRMAGGWGETQYF. Written as DNA, the CDR3 is TGTGCCAGCAGCCGGATGGCGGGAGGCTGGGGGGAGACCCAGTACTTC.

The rearrangement joins TRBV27 to TRBJ2-7; TRBD2 matches 14 bases. This CDR3 has 14 residues. CDR1 MNHEY and CDR2 SMNVEV come from the germline V gene (reference sequence). J was trimmed by 3 bases and V by 6 bases; bases with no gene match: 1. Here the CDR3 DNA reads TGTGCCAGCAGAGGACTAGCGGGAGGCTACGAGCAGTACTTC. Translating gives CASRGLAGGYEQYF.

The chain recombines TRBV29-1 with TRBJ1-3, with 7 bases that match TRBD1. This CDR3 comprises 15 residues. Germline V gives CDR1 SQVTM, CDR2 ANQGSEA. V trimming: 6 bases; J trimming: 4 bases; junction bases outside the gene matches: 12. In nucleotides, the CDR3 is TGCAGCGTAAGACGACAGGGCGGTTCAGGAAACACCATATATTTT. Amino acids: CSVRRQGGSGNTIYF.

The CDR3 DNA reads as TGTGCCAGCAGTTTACCCTCCTGGGATAGGTGGAACACTGAAGCTTTCTTT. Translated, it gives CASSLPSWDRWNTEAFF. The chain couples TRBV28 to TRBJ1-1; the D is unclear. V lost 2 bases and J 1 base, leaving 17 bases between the germline ends. Germline V gives CDR1 MDHEN, CDR2 SYDVKM. The CDR3 contains 17 residues.

This clone showed up just a few times. The V call is TRBV21-1, the J call TRBJ1-1; the listed D gene, TRBD1, was not tested against the DNA. TRBV21-1 constitutes a pseudogene. This CDR3 is built from 16 residues. The CDR3 DNA reads TGTGCCAGCAGCCCCCGGGACAGGGCGCAGGAGACTGAAGCTTTCTTT. This sequence encodes CASSPRDRAQETEAFF.

This chain connects TRBV10-3 to TRBJ2-7; tentative D call: TRBD1 (5 bases). The V end was cut by 4 bases, the J end by 1 base, with 17 bases between. The CDR3 runs 16 residues. From germline, CDR1 is ENHRY and CDR2 SYGVKD. CDR3 sequence: CAISARRTLKSYEQYF. In DNA form, the CDR3 reads TGTGCCATCAGTGCACGTAGGACATTGAAATCCTACGAGCAGTACTTC.

A single count supports this clone. DNA for the CDR3: TGTGCCAGCAGTGAACGCCCGCTGGATGAGCAGTTCTTC. This codes for CASSERPLDEQFF. The chain couples TRBV6-1 to TRBJ2-1; D uncertain. The CDR3 has 13 residues. V lost 2 bases and J 8 bases, leaving 10 bases between the germline ends. Germline lookup yields CDR1 MNHNS and CDR2 SASEGT.

V and J are TRBV11-2 and TRBJ1-1, with a tentative D call TRBD1 (6 bases). The CDR3 contains 15 residues. V was cut by 7 bases and J by 1 base, with 16 bases left in between. From germline, CDR1 is SGHAT and CDR2 FQNNGV. The CDR3 DNA reads as TGTGCCAGCACCCTGGGGGCAGGGTGGAACACTGAAGCTTTCTTT. The encoded protein is CASTLGAGWNTEAFF.

This rearrangement joins TRBV13 to TRBJ2-7; tentatively, D is TRBD2 (5 bases). The CDR3 spans 15 residues. Germline-derived CDR1 and CDR2 are PRHDT and FYEKMQ (reference sequence). The V and J ends lost 4 bases and 3 bases respectively, with 16 bases between them. CDR3 in amino acids: CASSSLVGVVYEQYF. The CDR3 bases are TGTGCCAGCAGCTCCTTAGTCGGGGTAGTCTACGAGCAGTACTTC.

The chain employs TRBV15 and TRBJ2-7; 8 nucleotides line up with TRBD1. CDR3 size: 15 residues. Germline V gene sequence: CDR1 LNHNV, CDR2 YYDKDF (reference sequence). Trimming cost V 3 bases and J 5 bases; bases outside gene matches: 9. The CDR3, as DNA: TGTGCCACCAGCAGGCCCGGGACAGGTGCCCACGAGCAGTACTTC. Amino acid sequence: CATSRPGTGAHEQYF. Full variable domain (remainder filled in from reference TRBV15 and TRBJ2-7): DAMVIQNPRYQVTQFGKPVTLSCSQTLNHNVMYWYQQKSSQAPKLLFHYYDKDFNNEADTPDNFQSRRPNTSFCFLDIRSPGLGDTAMYLCATSRPGTGAHEQYFGPGTRLTVT.

A few counts support this clone. V gene TRBV2 combines with J gene TRBJ1-1, with 7 nucleotides matching TRBD1. The trim removed 6 bases at V and 3 bases at J, leaving 19 bases unmatched. This CDR3 is 18 amino acids long. Per the germline V gene, CDR1 is SNHLY and CDR2 is FYNNEI. CDR3 DNA sequence: TGTGCCAGCAGAGCTATCGGGACAGCCGAGCCAAGGGACACTGAAGCTTTCTTT. Protein sequence: CASRAIGTAEPRDTEAFF. The full variable domain, its missing parts supplied by reference TRBV2 and TRBJ1-1, is EPEVTQTPSHQVTQMGQEVILRCVPISNHLYFYWYRQILGQKVEFLVSFYNNEISEKSEIFDDQFSVERPDGSNFTLKIRSTKLEDSAMYFCASRAIGTAEPRDTEAFFGQGTRLTVV.

The CDR3 bases are TGCAGTGCCCAGGGTCAGCCCCAGCATTTT. It is translated as CSAQGQPQHF. The J gene is TRBJ1-5, the V gene TRBV20-1, with a tentative D call TRBD1 (5 bases). The CDR3 consists of 10 residues. Per germline, CDR1 DFQATT and CDR2 SNEGSKA (reference sequence). Trimming removed 6 bases from V and 6 bases from J, with 6 bases in between.